These 5 T cell receptor beta chains were all obtained from the same sample, sequenced in a study of blood T cell repertoires in COVID-19. The data were produced by immunoSEQ multiplex PCR, yet TCRdb's version contains in-frame clones alone and is incomplete. The sample has approximately 220,000 clones, around 87% seen once. Sequenced input: peripheral blood. Every receptor here comes from a man between 60 and 75 years old who had recovered from COVID-19.

The chain carries TRBV29-1 and TRBJ1-2; possibly TRBD1 for D (6 bases). V was trimmed by 6 bases and J by 5 bases, leaving 7 bases between them. This CDR3 has 10 residues. CDR1 SQVTM and CDR2 ANQGSEA come from the germline V gene. CDR3 in amino acids: CSVGQYGYTF. In DNA, the CDR3 is TGCAGCGTGGGACAATATGGCTACACCTTC. Variable domain in full (rest from reference TRBV29-1 and TRBJ1-2): SAVISQKPSRDICQRGTSLTIQCQVDSQVTMMFWYRQQPGQSLTLIATANQGSEATYESGFVIDKFPISRPNLTFSTLTVSNMSPEDSSIYLCSVGQYGYTFGSGTRLTVV.

The genes are TRBV6-2 or TRBV6-3 and TRBJ1-5, with 10 bases that match TRBD1. V lost 0 bases and J lost 7; bases outside the gene matches: 6. The CDR3 totals 16 residues. Germline assignment: CDR1 MNHEY and CDR2 SVGEGT. The chain's CDR3 is CASSYSPGQGMQPQHF. For the CDR3, the DNA is TGTGCCAGCAGTTACTCCCCGGGACAGGGGATGCAGCCCCAGCATTTT.

The chain is built from TRBV9 and TRBJ2-7, with 7 nucleotides matching TRBD1. The germline gives CDR1 SGDLS, CDR2 YYNGEE. The CDR3 is made up of 14 amino acids. The junction had 4 bases not matched to a gene; V was cut back by 2 bases and J by 2 bases. The CDR3 DNA reads as TGTGCCAGCAGCGTCCGGGACAGAACCTACGAGCAGTACTTC. Translation gives CASSVRDRTYEQYF.

The gene calls are TRBV5-4 and TRBJ2-5; D is possibly TRBD2 (5 bases). The CDR3 sequence is 14 residues long. Trimming shortened V by 4 bases and J by 4 bases, and 14 bases separated the two germline ends. Germline lookup yields CDR1 SGHNT and CDR2 YYREEE (reference sequence). The CDR3 DNA is TGTGCCAGCAGCACCGGGATTAGCCCAGAGACCCAGTACTTC. Its protein product is CASSTGISPETQYF.

The chain employs TRBV3-1 (or the pseudogene TRBV3-2) and TRBJ2-1; 7 positions match TRBD1. This CDR3 is built from 15 residues. Trimming removed 6 bases from V and 8 bases from J; junction bases left unmatched: 13. CDR1 is LGHDT, CDR2 YNNKEL, per germline (reference sequence). Written as DNA, the CDR3 is TGTGCCAGCAGTCGACTAACAGGGGCAGCGGATGAGCAGTTCTTC. Protein: CASSRLTGAADEQFF.